Included here is one T cell receptor beta chain sequence, with context. As yet, its antigen is unknown. The naive CD8 subset, CD45RO-negative cells positively selected for CCR7, excluded terminally differentiated effector memory CD45RA+ cells. V was pared by 2 bases and J by 6 bases, with 8 bases between. CDR3 length: 12 residues. Germline values: CDR1 SEHNR, CDR2 FQNEAQ (reference sequence). Clones were sequenced by immunoSEQ multiplex PCR, and TCRdb holds only the in-frame ones, with some missing. The sample contains approximately 740,000 clones, roughly 92% of which appear only once. The sample belongs to a study of shared clonotypes between healthy human individuals. General observations from the study: The study drew on few donors, limiting represented genetic and exposure-history diversity. It was observed that 5% to 6% of naive CD4 clonotypes were shared across a few donors.

The TCR comes from a man aged 25 to 45 in good health. Material for sequencing was naive CD8+ T cells sorted from blood. The V call is TRBV7-9, the J call TRBJ2-7; no reliable D call. CDR3 protein: CASSLILVEQYF. As DNA, the CDR3 is TGTGCCAGCAGCTTAATTCTAGTCGAGCAGTACTTC.